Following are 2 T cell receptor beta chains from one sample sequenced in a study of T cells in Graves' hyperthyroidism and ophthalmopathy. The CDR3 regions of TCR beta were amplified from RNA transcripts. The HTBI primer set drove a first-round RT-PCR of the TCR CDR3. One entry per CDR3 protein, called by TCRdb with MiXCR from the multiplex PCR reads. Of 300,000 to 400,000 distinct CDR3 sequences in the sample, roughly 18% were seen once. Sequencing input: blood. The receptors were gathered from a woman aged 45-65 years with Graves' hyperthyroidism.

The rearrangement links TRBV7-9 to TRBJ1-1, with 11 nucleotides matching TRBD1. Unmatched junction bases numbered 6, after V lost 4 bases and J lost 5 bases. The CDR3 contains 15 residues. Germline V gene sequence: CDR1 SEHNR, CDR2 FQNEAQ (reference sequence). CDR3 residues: CASSSGQGAETEAFF. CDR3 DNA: TGTGCCAGCAGCTCCGGACAGGGGGCGGAAACTGAAGCTTTCTTT.

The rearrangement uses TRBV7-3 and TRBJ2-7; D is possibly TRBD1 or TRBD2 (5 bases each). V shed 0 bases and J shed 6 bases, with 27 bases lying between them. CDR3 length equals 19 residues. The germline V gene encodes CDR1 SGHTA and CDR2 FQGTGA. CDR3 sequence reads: CASSLTHTGTPSPTCEQYV. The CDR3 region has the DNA TGTGCCAGCAGCTTAACTCATACCGGGACCCCCTCTCCCACTTGCGAGCAGTACGTC.